This TCR beta chain was captured in a study of blood T cell repertoires in COVID-19. Here immunoSEQ multiplex PCR was the method, and the copy in TCRdb shows in-frame clones only, minus some. This repertoire shows 300,000 to 400,000 clones, 75% to 90% found once; its top ten account for around 7.4%. There are 15 residues in the CDR3. The germline V and J ends were trimmed by 5 bases and 5 bases, with 18 bases remaining between them. CDR1 is SGHTA and CDR2 is FQGTGA in the germline V gene. V and J are TRBV7-3 and TRBJ2-5, with a possible D match to TRBD1 (7 bases). Source material: peripheral blood. The sequence was obtained from a woman aged 60 to 75 with COVID-19, enrolled during active disease. The CDR3 DNA reads TGTGCCAGCAGCCCCACAGGGGTGGAGGGGGAGACCCAGTACTTC. Encoded protein: CASSPTGVEGETQYF.